Below, 14 T cell receptor beta chains from the same sample are listed, as sequenced in a study of cytomegalovirus exposure and HLA in healthy donors. The study ran its PCR with 60 Vbeta and 13 Jbeta primers. The repertoire was sequenced with immunoSEQ multiplex PCR; TCRdb's copy has only in-frame clones and lacks some. This table has fewer than 150,000 clones, 73% appearing once. The sequencing input was PBMCs. These receptors were obtained from a human donor in good health.

V gene TRBV10-3 combines with J gene TRBJ1-1; the D is unclear. V was shortened by 0 bases and J by 4 bases, with 9 bases between the two germline ends. Germline assignment: CDR1 ENHRY and CDR2 SYGVKD. The CDR3 totals 14 residues. The DNA for the CDR3 is TGTGCCATCAGTGAGTCAGGAGGAGTCACTGAAGCTTTCTTT. Protein product: CAISESGGVTEAFF.

The V and J genes are TRBV4-1 and TRBJ2-2; possible D gene TRBD2, 6 bases. V gave up 4 bases and J gave up 8 bases, with 11 bases separating them. Germline V gene data show CDR1 as MGHRA and CDR2 as YSYEKL. There are 13 residues in the CDR3. In DNA, the CDR3 is TGCGCCAGCAGCCCCCGGGGAGGAGGGGAGCTGTTTTTT. Translating gives CASSPRGGGELFF.

This clone was recorded once. The chain carries TRBV5-4 and TRBJ2-7; TRBD1 matches at 9 bases. CDR1 is SGHNT and CDR2 is YYREEE in the germline V gene (reference sequence). Trimming removed 4 bases from V and 4 bases from J; junction bases left unmatched: 9. The CDR3 covers 15 residues. The CDR3, as DNA: TGTGCCAGCAGCGGAGGGGGACAGGGCGGGTACGAGCAGTACTTC. This codes for CASSGGGQGGYEQYF.

The chain uses TRBV6-5 and TRBJ1-2; D is possibly TRBD1 (6 bases). V was cut by 4 bases and J by 5 bases, with 11 bases left in between. The CDR3 spans 13 residues. Germline V gene sequence: CDR1 MNHEY, CDR2 SVGAGI. CDR3 sequence: CASSLGQTYGYTF. The CDR3 region has the DNA TGTGCCAGCAGTTTAGGACAGACTTATGGCTACACCTTC.

This clone appeared once. CDR3 coding DNA: TGTGCCAGCAGTTACTTTGGTGGGAGCGGTGGCTACACCTTC. Its translation: CASSYFGGSGGYTF. This sequence joins TRBV6-5 and TRBJ1-2; D not certain. Trimming stripped 1 base from V and 7 bases from J, with 13 bases between. This CDR3 comprises 14 residues. Germline CDR1 is MNHEY and CDR2 is SVGAGI.

This chain links TRBV5-1 with TRBJ2-7; 8 nucleotides match TRBD1. The trim removed 4 bases at V and 5 bases at J, leaving 5 bases unmatched. This CDR3 comprises 13 residues. CDR1 and CDR2 from the germline V gene are SGHRS and YFSETQ. CDR3 region: CASSLDRVNEQYF. CDR3 nucleotide sequence: TGCGCCAGCAGCCTGGACAGGGTAAACGAGCAGTACTTC.

The chain joins TRBV7-2 to TRBJ2-7; TRBD1 aligns across 10 bases. The J segment lost 2 bases and the V segment lost 5 bases, leaving 3 bases of the junction unmatched. CDR1 and CDR2 (germline): SGHTA, FQGNSA. The CDR3 is 14 amino acids. CDR3 DNA sequence: TGTGCCAGCAGCCGGGACAGGGGCCCCTACGAGCAGTACTTC. Encoded protein: CASSRDRGPYEQYF.

This clone was seen a handful of times. This specimen includes other DNA sequences encoding the same CDR3. The chain has TRBV30 and TRBJ2-1; TRBD2 is a possible D gene (5 bases). The CDR3 covers 13 residues. The germline gives CDR1 GTSNPN, CDR2 SVGIG (reference sequence). Trimming took 5 bases from V and 1 from J, leaving 9 bases between them. CDR3 nucleotide sequence: TGTGCCTGGTCGGGAAGTTCCTACAATGAGCAGTTCTTC. This encodes CAWSGSSYNEQFF.

This clone was picked up a small number of times. The chain carries TRBV10-3 and TRBJ1-2; 7 positions agree with TRBD1. Germline V gives CDR1 ENHRY, CDR2 SYGVKD. This CDR3 is 11 amino acids long. Trimming removed 10 bases from V and 7 bases from J; junction bases left unmatched: 6. Here the CDR3 DNA reads TGTGCCACCCTGGACAGGTCTGGCTACACCTTC. Translating it yields CATLDRSGYTF.

The chain carries TRBV27 and TRBJ2-5; D is possibly TRBD1 (6 bases). The J call may be mistaken, given a closer DNA end match to TRBJ2-7. Germline assignment: CDR1 MNHEY and CDR2 SMNVEV (reference sequence). CDR3 length equals 15 residues. CDR3 sequence reads: CASSLSPPGAYEQYF. In nucleotides, the CDR3 is TGTGCCAGCAGTTTATCCCCGCCAGGGGCCTACGAGCAGTACTTC.

This clone showed up just once. The J gene is TRBJ2-1, the V gene TRBV7-9, with 7 positions matching TRBD1. The V gene end was trimmed by 2 bases and the J gene end by 9 bases; junction bases not matched to a gene: 13. CDR1 SEHNR and CDR2 FQNEAQ come from the germline V gene (reference sequence). The CDR3 contains 16 residues. This CDR3 is CASSLISFRGNGEQFF. DNA of the CDR3: TGTGCCAGCAGCTTAATTTCGTTCAGGGGGAACGGTGAGCAGTTCTTC.

This sequence joins TRBV5-4 and TRBJ2-4; 10 bases are a match to TRBD2. V lost 3 bases and J lost 0; bases outside the gene matches: 9. This CDR3 spans 18 amino acids. Germline CDR1 and CDR2: SGHNT and YYREEE (reference sequence). CDR3 coding DNA: TGTGCCAGCAGCTCTGGACTAGCGGTCGACTTAGCCAAAAACATTCAGTACTTC. Residues: CASSSGLAVDLAKNIQYF.

This clone has a handful of counts. The chain uses TRBV6-1 and TRBJ2-1; D may be TRBD2 (5 bases). Germline loops: CDR1 MNHNS, CDR2 SASEGT. The CDR3 is 14 amino acids. V was pared by 6 bases and J by 3 bases, with 12 bases between. The CDR3 sequence: CASSLQDFYNEQFF. CDR3 sequence (DNA): TGTGCCAGCAGCCTCCAGGACTTCTACAATGAGCAGTTCTTC.

This clone came up a few times. V and J are TRBV9 and TRBJ2-1; tentative D call: TRBD2 (6 bases). V was trimmed by 3 bases and J by 6 bases, leaving 16 bases between them. The CDR3 runs 15 residues. Germline CDR1 reads SGDLS; CDR2 reads YYNGEE. The chain's CDR3 is CASSDSSLAFNEQFF. Here the CDR3 DNA reads TGTGCCAGCAGCGACTCATCTCTAGCGTTCAATGAGCAGTTCTTC. Complete variable domain (other parts from reference TRBV9 and TRBJ2-1): DSGVTQTPKHLITATGQRVTLRCSPRSGDLSVYWYQQSLDQGLQFLIQYYNGEERAKGNILERFSAQQFPDLHSELNLSSLELGDSALYFCASSDSSLAFNEQFFGPGTRLTVL.